This TCR beta chain was documented in a study of blood T cell repertoires in COVID-19. Study-wide background: Collection of acute and convalescent COVID-19 samples took place in the United States, Italy and Spain.

Germline CDR1 is SGHNT and CDR2 is YYREEE (reference sequence). This CDR3 comprises 16 residues. V lost 6 bases and J lost 5; bases outside the gene matches: 11. This table comes from immunoSEQ multiplex PCR, and its TCRdb copy is limited to in-frame clones, with some not included. Of 300,000 to 350,000 clones listed, 80% to 90% were seen once; the top ten hold about 6.3%. Sequencing was performed on peripheral blood. This receptor was identified in a woman in her 50s with COVID-19, enrolled during active disease. J is TRBJ1-1 and V is TRBV5-4; 12 bases align to TRBD1. The CDR3 DNA follows: TGTGCCAGCAAACTCGGTGGGGGACAGGGGGCGACTGAAGCTTTCTTT. This gives the protein CASKLGGGQGATEAFF.